This T cell receptor (beta chain) was sequenced for a study of T cell responses to AZD1222 COVID-19 vaccine. Here immunoSEQ multiplex PCR was the method, and the copy in TCRdb shows in-frame clones only, minus some. Seen here are approximately 140,000 clones, about nine tenths observed once, and the top ten hold 2.5% to 3%. For this clone: Its antigen is as yet unknown.

CDR1 KGHSH and CDR2 LQKENI come from the germline V gene. There are 14 residues in the CDR3. The V end was cut by 6 bases, the J end by 4 bases, with 15 bases between. General observations from the study: Within unmutated variant regions lay the reported targets of nearly half of spike-specific TCRs. After the peak T cell response, and only then, were repertoires sampled. Donors were largely white British and mainly female; clonal diversity was possibly underestimated.

The V call is TRBV18, the J call TRBJ1-2, with D tentatively TRBD1 (5 bases). The TCR was taken from an adult in good health. Material: peripheral blood, obtained on day 0 of MenACWY control vaccination. The CDR3 nucleotides are TGTGCCAGCTCCCCCGGAGGAACAGGCTATGGCTACACCTTC. Translated, it gives CASSPGGTGYGYTF.